Below, 28 T cell receptor beta chains from the same sample are listed, as sequenced in a study of CD8+ T cells in alopecia areata. Following extraction, RNA underwent reverse transcription to cDNA, which served as the sequencing template. Profiling relied on immunoSEQ multiplex PCR, and the TCRdb table lists in-frame clones only, not all of them. The table lists over 150,000 clones, around 59% of them singletons. Noted treatment: oral pan-JAK inhibitor, 5-10 mg twice daily. Sequencing used CD4+ T cells sorted from blood, obtained at week 24, from a patient treated with tofacitinib. These receptors all come from a human donor with alopecia areata.

The rearrangement uses TRBV5-1 and TRBJ1-2; 8 bases are a match to TRBD1. CDR3 length: 15 amino acids. Germline lookup yields CDR1 SGHRS and CDR2 YFSETQ. Losses at the gene ends were 4 bases for V and 5 bases for J; bases not matched to a gene: 10. The CDR3 loop reads CASSEDRGVWYGYTF. The CDR3, as DNA: TGCGCCAGCAGCGAAGACAGGGGAGTATGGTATGGCTACACCTTC.

This chain joins TRBV30 and TRBJ1-2; possible D gene TRBD1, 5 bases. This CDR3 is 15 amino acids long. V lost 3 bases and J lost 5, with 19 bases in between. Germline CDR1 and CDR2: GTSNPN and SVGIG (reference sequence). The CDR3 loop is CAWRSNGRGVYGYTF. For the CDR3, the DNA is TGTGCCTGGAGATCTAATGGCCGAGGGGTATATGGCTACACCTTC.

The chain recombines TRBV7-2 with TRBJ1-2; 12 bases match TRBD1. The germline V gene encodes CDR1 SGHTA and CDR2 FQGNSA. The CDR3 length is 17 residues. Losses at the gene ends were 8 bases for V and 4 bases for J; bases not matched to a gene: 14. CDR3 DNA: TGTGCCAGCGGGTCTGGGACAGGGGGCTTTTTTGGCTATGGCTACACCTTC. Translating gives CASGSGTGGFFGYGYTF.

The table lists this clone with a few counts. The chain uses TRBV10-3 and TRBJ2-5; 13 bases match TRBD2. The length of the CDR3 is 16 residues. V lost 3 bases and J lost 1; bases outside the gene matches: 2. The germline gives CDR1 ENHRY, CDR2 SYGVKD. The CDR3 sequence: CAISDRTSGGQETQYF. The CDR3 nucleotides are TGTGCCATCAGTGATCGGACTAGCGGGGGCCAAGAGACCCAGTACTTC.

This clone was counted a few times. The V call is TRBV29-1, the J call TRBJ2-3, with D perhaps matching TRBD2 (5 bases). CDR3 length: 13 amino acids. Germline CDR1 and CDR2: SQVTM and ANQGSEA. Deletions cut 3 bases from V and 5 bases from J, with 12 bases between. The CDR3 region has the DNA TGCAGCGTTGACCGACTACTGGGAGATACGCAGTATTTT. Its translation: CSVDRLLGDTQYF.

This clone was picked up a small number of times. This chain links TRBV30 with TRBJ1-2; 8 nucleotides agree with TRBD1. V lost 4 bases to trimming and J lost 6 bases; unmatched junction nucleotides: 7. The CDR3 is 13 amino acids. Germline loops: CDR1 GTSNPN, CDR2 SVGIG (reference sequence). The CDR3 DNA reads TGTGCCTGGACCCTTGGGACAGGAAATGGCTACACCTTC. This translates into CAWTLGTGNGYTF.

This clone was counted between two and nine times. The V call is TRBV6-5, the J call TRBJ2-1, with D possibly being TRBD1 or TRBD2 (7 bases each). CDR3 length: 13 residues. V gave up 6 bases and J gave up 9 bases, with 15 bases separating them. Germline V gives CDR1 MNHEY, CDR2 SVGAGI. CDR3 sequence reads: CASRNAGGGEQFF. As DNA, the CDR3 is TGTGCCAGCAGAAACGCAGGGGGGGGTGAGCAGTTCTTC.

The J gene is TRBJ2-1, the V gene TRBV2; D gene ambiguous. The V end lost 3 bases, the J end lost 6 bases, and 9 bases lay between the germline ends. Germline CDR1 and CDR2: SNHLY and FYNNEI. The CDR3 runs 13 residues. The CDR3 sequence is CASSDPGSNEQFF. In nucleotides, the CDR3 is TGTGCCAGCAGTGATCCCGGTTCCAATGAGCAGTTCTTC.

This clone appeared a few times. This rearrangement joins TRBV19 to TRBJ1-5; D unclear. The CDR3 is 15 amino acids. Trimming cost V 3 bases and J 3 bases, with 12 bases left between them. From germline, CDR1 is LNHDA and CDR2 SQIVND (reference sequence). CDR3 sequence: CASSMRNGVNQPQHF. Written as DNA, the CDR3 is TGTGCCAGTAGTATGAGAAATGGGGTCAATCAGCCCCAGCATTTT.

This clone has just a few counts. The chain has TRBV29-1 and TRBJ2-3; 7 nucleotides align to TRBD2. J lost 4 bases, V lost 7 bases, and 8 bases had no gene match. Germline V CDR1 and CDR2: SQVTM, ANQGSEA. The CDR3 is 13 amino acids. The CDR3 is CSGKLALADTQYF. The CDR3 nucleotides are TGCAGCGGAAAACTAGCGCTTGCAGATACGCAGTATTTT.

V gene TRBV4-1 combines with J gene TRBJ1-1; tentatively, D is TRBD1 (6 bases). Germline V gene data show CDR1 as MGHRA and CDR2 as YSYEKL. CDR3 length: 15 residues. V was cut by 1 base and J by 4 bases, with 13 bases left in between. The CDR3, as DNA: TGCGCCAGCAGCCAAGGCCCGGAGGGGGGCACTGAAGCTTTCTTT. It is translated as CASSQGPEGGTEAFF.

The chain has TRBV28 and TRBJ1-3; 8 bases are shared with TRBD1. Germline loops: CDR1 MDHEN, CDR2 SYDVKM. V shed 4 bases and J 3 bases; nucleotides not matched to a gene: 2. The CDR3 is 14 residues long. The CDR3 is CASSSTGVGNTIYF. The DNA for the CDR3 is TGTGCCAGCAGTTCGACAGGGGTTGGAAACACCATATATTTT.

The rearrangement links TRBV15 to TRBJ2-4; tentative D call: TRBD2 (6 bases). Trimming left V 5 bases short and J 7 bases short, with 15 bases between. This CDR3 spans 14 amino acids. The germline V gene has CDR1 LNHNV and CDR2 YYDKDF (reference sequence). CDR3 nucleotides: TGTGCCACCAGCGGGGGGTCAACCGGGAACATTCAGTACTTC. Its protein product is CATSGGSTGNIQYF.

The chain carries TRBV6-5 and TRBJ1-5; possible D gene TRBD1, 6 bases. V was cut by 7 bases and J by 11 bases, with 18 bases left in between. The CDR3 runs to 13 residues. Germline V CDR1 and CDR2: MNHEY, SVGAGI. CDR3 nucleotide sequence: TGTGCCAGCAAAGGTACAGGGAGTGGTTCCCAGCATTTT. It codes for CASKGTGSGSQHF.

The chain recombines TRBV5-1 with TRBJ2-1; D assignment may be TRBD1 or TRBD2 (6 bases each). The V end was cut by 5 bases, the J end by 0 bases, with 12 bases between. The CDR3 covers 15 residues. Germline CDR1 SGHRS, CDR2 YFSETQ. CDR3 loop: CASSAGQSSYNEQFF. DNA of the CDR3: TGCGCCAGCAGTGCGGGACAAAGCTCCTACAATGAGCAGTTCTTC.

The chain couples TRBV29-1 to TRBJ1-2, with a possible D match to TRBD1 (5 bases). The V end was cut by 3 bases, the J end by 6 bases, with 8 bases between. The CDR3 runs to 11 residues. Germline V gene sequence: CDR1 SQVTM, CDR2 ANQGSEA. CDR3 protein: CSVDRGDGYTF. The CDR3, as DNA: TGCAGCGTTGACAGAGGGGATGGCTACACCTTC.

The chain combines TRBV15 with TRBJ2-5; D is possibly TRBD1 (6 bases). V shed 3 bases and J shed 2 bases, with 13 bases lying between them. This CDR3 is built from 15 residues. CDR1 LNHNV and CDR2 YYDKDF come from the germline V gene (reference sequence). This chain's CDR3 is CATSRGRTAQETQYF. The CDR3 coding sequence is TGTGCCACCAGCAGGGGCCGGACAGCTCAAGAGACCCAGTACTTC. The whole variable domain, remainder taken from reference TRBV15 and TRBJ2-5, is DAMVIQNPRYQVTQFGKPVTLSCSQTLNHNVMYWYQQKSSQAPKLLFHYYDKDFNNEADTPDNFQSRRPNTSFCFLDIRSPGLGDTAMYLCATSRGRTAQETQYFGPGTRLLVL.

V usage is TRBV2 and J usage is TRBJ1-2, with unresolved D. This CDR3 is 11 amino acids long. Looked up from germline, CDR1 is SNHLY and CDR2 is FYNNEI. V was trimmed by 8 bases and J by 2 bases, leaving 6 bases between them. CDR3 residues: CASGQNYGYTF. The CDR3, as DNA: TGTGCCAGCGGGCAGAACTATGGCTACACCTTC.

The gene calls are TRBV5-6 and TRBJ2-7, with TRBD1 matching 11 bases. The germline CDR1 and CDR2 sequences are SGHDT and YYEEEE. V trimming: 6 bases; J trimming: 6 bases; junction bases outside the gene matches: 5. The CDR3 consists of 13 residues. The CDR3 spells CASTGQGAGEQYF. The CDR3 DNA reads as TGTGCCAGCACCGGACAGGGGGCTGGCGAGCAGTACTTC. The variable domain in full, with the rest retrieved from reference TRBV5-6 and TRBJ2-7, is DAGVTQSPTHLIKTRGQQVTLRCSPKSGHDTVSWYQQALGQGPQFIFQYYEEEERQRGNFPDRFSGHQFPNYSSELNVNALLLGDSALYLCASTGQGAGEQYFGPGTRLTVT.

This chain connects TRBV5-1 to TRBJ2-5; maybe TRBD2 (6 bases). The CDR3 is 16 amino acids. Trimming took off 0 bases at V and 2 bases at J, with 14 bases between the two ends. Germline V gene lookup returns CDR1 SGHRS and CDR2 YFSETQ. The CDR3: CASSLGPGGKQETQYF. In DNA, the CDR3 is TGCGCCAGCAGCTTGGGGCCCGGGGGAAAGCAAGAGACCCAGTACTTC.

V usage is TRBV30 and J usage is TRBJ1-5; D perhaps matches TRBD1 (5 bases). Germline V CDR1 and CDR2: GTSNPN, SVGIG (reference sequence). This CDR3 contains 13 residues. Trimming took off 2 bases at V and 7 bases at J, with 12 bases between the two ends. CDR3 protein: CAWSWAREQPQHF. The CDR3 nucleotides are TGTGCCTGGAGTTGGGCCAGGGAACAGCCCCAGCATTTT.

This clone was observed many times. The CDR3, as DNA: TGTGCCAGCAGCCCAATTCAGCGGGGGCCTTACAATGAGCAGTTCTTC. Translating it yields CASSPIQRGPYNEQFF. J is TRBJ2-1 and V is TRBV7-8; TRBD2 matches at 8 bases. With 5 bases clipped from V and 4 bases from J, the junction kept 10 bases outside the gene matches. The germline V gene encodes CDR1 SGHVS and CDR2 FQNEAQ. The CDR3 runs 16 residues.

This clone was picked up a small number of times. This rearrangement joins TRBV2 to TRBJ2-1; D not resolved. This CDR3 has 11 residues. With 8 bases removed from V and 8 bases from J, the gap between germline ends came to 10 bases. Germline V gene sequence: CDR1 SNHLY, CDR2 FYNNEI. The DNA for the CDR3 is TGTGCCAGCTCGCCTCGCTATGAGCAGTTCTTC. It codes for CASSPRYEQFF.

This chain links TRBV11-3 with TRBJ1-1, with TRBD1 matching 7 bases. The CDR3 totals 14 residues. V trimming: 5 bases; J trimming: 4 bases; junction bases outside the gene matches: 7. Germline V gives CDR1 SGHNT, CDR2 YENEEA. CDR3 sequence (DNA): TGTGCCAGCAGCCTCCAGACAGGGATCACTGAAGCTTTCTTT. The encoded protein is CASSLQTGITEAFF.

This clone was detected once. The rearrangement links TRBV4-1 to TRBJ2-5; 15 nucleotides agree with TRBD2. The CDR3 has 18 residues. Per germline, CDR1 MGHRA and CDR2 YSYEKL. Trimming removed 4 bases from V and 2 bases from J; junction bases left unmatched: 8. Here the CDR3 reads CASSLSEGTSGGQETQYF. The DNA for the CDR3 is TGCGCCAGCAGCCTAAGCGAAGGGACTAGCGGGGGGCAAGAGACCCAGTACTTC.

The chain links TRBV11-3 to TRBJ1-1; no clear D. In germline, CDR1 is SGHNT, CDR2 YENEEA. V lost 1 base to trimming and J lost 5 bases, with 5 bases between them. The CDR3 extends over 12 amino acids. The CDR3, as DNA: TGTGCCAGCAGCTTAGTAGGGACTGAAGCTTTCTTT. This codes for CASSLVGTEAFF. The whole variable domain, remainder taken from reference TRBV11-3 and TRBJ1-1, is EAGVVQSPRYKIIEKKQPVAFWCNPISGHNTLYWYLQNLGQGPELLIRYENEEAVDDSQLPKDRFSAERLKGVDSTLKIQPAELGDSAVYLCASSLVGTEAFFGQGTRLTVV.

The chain uses TRBV6-5 and TRBJ1-1; unclear D gene. CDR1 is MNHEY and CDR2 is SVGAGI in the germline V gene. This CDR3 is 12 amino acids long. Trimming pared 6 bases from V and 10 bases from J, leaving 15 bases between. This chain's CDR3 is CASSSPLDVAFF. In nucleotides, the CDR3 is TGTGCCAGCAGCTCTCCGTTGGACGTAGCTTTCTTT.

The chain employs TRBV29-1 and TRBJ1-2; the D gene is possibly TRBD1 (5 bases). The V end was cut by 0 bases, the J end by 7 bases, with 18 bases between. CDR3 length: 15 amino acids. CDR1 is SQVTM and CDR2 is ANQGSEA in the germline V gene. CDR3 nucleotides: TGCAGCGTTGAAGATCTTGGACAACACAGGAGTGGCTACACCTTC. It encodes CSVEDLGQHRSGYTF.